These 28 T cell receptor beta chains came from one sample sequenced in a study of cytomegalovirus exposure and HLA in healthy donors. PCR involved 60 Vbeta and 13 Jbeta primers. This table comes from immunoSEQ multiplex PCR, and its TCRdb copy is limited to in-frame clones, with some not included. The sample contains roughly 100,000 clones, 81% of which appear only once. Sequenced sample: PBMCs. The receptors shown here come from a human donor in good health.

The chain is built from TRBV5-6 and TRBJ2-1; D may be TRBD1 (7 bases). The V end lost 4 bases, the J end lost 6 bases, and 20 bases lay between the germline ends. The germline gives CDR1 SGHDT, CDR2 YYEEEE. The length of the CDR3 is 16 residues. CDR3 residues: CASSLFSGGLRNEQFF. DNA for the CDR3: TGTGCCAGCAGCCTTTTTTCAGGGGGGCTACGCAATGAGCAGTTCTTC.

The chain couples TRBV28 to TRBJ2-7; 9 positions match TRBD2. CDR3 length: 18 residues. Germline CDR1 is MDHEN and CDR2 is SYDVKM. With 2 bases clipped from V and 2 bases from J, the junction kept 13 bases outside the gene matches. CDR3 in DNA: TGTGCCAGCAGTTTAGCCCCCACAACTAGCGGGCAAACCTACGAGCAGTACTTC. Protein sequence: CASSLAPTTSGQTYEQYF.

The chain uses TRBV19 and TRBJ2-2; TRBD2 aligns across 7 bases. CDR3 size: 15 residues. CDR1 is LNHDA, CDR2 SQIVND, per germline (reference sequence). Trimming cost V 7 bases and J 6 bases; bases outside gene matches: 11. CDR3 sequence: CASNPLGEGSGELFF. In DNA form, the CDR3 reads TGTGCCAGTAATCCGCTAGGGGAGGGGTCCGGGGAGCTGTTTTTT.

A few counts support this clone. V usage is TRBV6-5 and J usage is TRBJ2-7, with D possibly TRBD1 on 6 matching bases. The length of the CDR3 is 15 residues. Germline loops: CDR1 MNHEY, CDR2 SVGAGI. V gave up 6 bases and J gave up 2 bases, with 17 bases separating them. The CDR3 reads CASSNGDGGPYEQYF. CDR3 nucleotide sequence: TGTGCCAGCAGCAATGGAGATGGGGGCCCCTACGAGCAGTACTTC.

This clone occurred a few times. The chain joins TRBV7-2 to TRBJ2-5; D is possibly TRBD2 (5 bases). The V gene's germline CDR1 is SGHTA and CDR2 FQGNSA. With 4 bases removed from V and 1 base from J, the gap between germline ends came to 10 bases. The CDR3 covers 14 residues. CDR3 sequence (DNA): TGTGCCAGCAGCTCTGGACTGATCCAAGAGACCCAGTACTTC. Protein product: CASSSGLIQETQYF.

The chain's CDR3 is CASSFSGRMLGELFF. CDR3 nucleotides: TGTGCCAGCAGCTTTAGCGGGAGGATGTTAGGGGAGCTGTTTTTT. The rearrangement uses TRBV7-3 and TRBJ2-2; TRBD2 matches at 10 bases. CDR1 and CDR2 (germline): SGHTA, FQGTGA. This CDR3 spans 15 amino acids. Trimming took 3 bases from V and 8 from J; bases not matched to a gene: 6.

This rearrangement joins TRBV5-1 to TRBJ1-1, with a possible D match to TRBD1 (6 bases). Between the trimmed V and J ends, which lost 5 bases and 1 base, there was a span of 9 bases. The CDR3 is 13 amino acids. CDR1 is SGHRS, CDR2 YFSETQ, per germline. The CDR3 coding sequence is TGCGCCAGCAGTTTGACAGGGAACACTGAAGCTTTCTTT. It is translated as CASSLTGNTEAFF.

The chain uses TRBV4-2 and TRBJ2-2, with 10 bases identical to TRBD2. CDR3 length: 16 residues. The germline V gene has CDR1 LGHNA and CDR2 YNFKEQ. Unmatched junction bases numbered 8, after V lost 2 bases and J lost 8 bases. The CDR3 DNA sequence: TGTGCCAGCAGCCAACATCTAGCGGGAGTAGGTGGGGAGCTGTTTTTT. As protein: CASSQHLAGVGGELFF.

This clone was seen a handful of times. CDR3: CASDQGAGGPGETQYF. CDR3 nucleotides: TGTGCCAGTGACCAGGGGGCGGGAGGGCCTGGAGAGACCCAGTACTTC. The gene calls are TRBV28 and TRBJ2-5; possible D gene TRBD2, 9 bases. Germline values: CDR1 MDHEN, CDR2 SYDVKM. V was shortened by 9 bases and J by 4 bases, with 24 bases between the two germline ends. The CDR3 has 16 amino acids.

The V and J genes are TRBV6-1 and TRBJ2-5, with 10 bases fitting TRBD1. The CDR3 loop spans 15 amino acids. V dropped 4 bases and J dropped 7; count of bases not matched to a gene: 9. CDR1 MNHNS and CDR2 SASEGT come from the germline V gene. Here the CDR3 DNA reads TGTGCCAGCAGTGCCCCGGACAGGGGGGGGTTGACCCAGTACTTC. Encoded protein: CASSAPDRGGLTQYF.

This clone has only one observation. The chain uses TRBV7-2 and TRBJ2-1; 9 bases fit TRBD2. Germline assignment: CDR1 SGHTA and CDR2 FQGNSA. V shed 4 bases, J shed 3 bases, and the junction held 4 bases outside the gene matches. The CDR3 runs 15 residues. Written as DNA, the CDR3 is TGTGCCAGCAGCTCCGAACTAGCGGGCTACAATGAGCAGTTCTTC. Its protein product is CASSSELAGYNEQFF.

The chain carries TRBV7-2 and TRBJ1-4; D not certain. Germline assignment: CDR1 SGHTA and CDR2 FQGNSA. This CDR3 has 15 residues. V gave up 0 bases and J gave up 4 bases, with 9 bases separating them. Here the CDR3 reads CASSLATTFNEKLFF. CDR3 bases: TGTGCCAGCAGCTTAGCAACGACATTTAATGAAAAACTGTTTTTT.

The CDR3 here is CASSLGLAGYKQYF. The DNA of the CDR3 is TGTGCCAGCAGTTTGGGACTAGCTGGGTACAAGCAGTACTTC. The chain combines TRBV27 with TRBJ2-7, with 9 positions matching TRBD2. CDR3 length equals 14 residues. Unmatched junction bases numbered 8, after V lost 3 bases and J lost 8 bases. Germline CDR1 is MNHEY and CDR2 is SMNVEV (reference sequence).

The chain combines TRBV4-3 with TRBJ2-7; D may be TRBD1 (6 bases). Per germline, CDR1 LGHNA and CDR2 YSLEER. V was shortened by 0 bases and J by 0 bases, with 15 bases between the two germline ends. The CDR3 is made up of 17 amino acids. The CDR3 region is CASSQEVVGTISYEQYF. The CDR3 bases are TGCGCCAGCAGCCAAGAGGTCGTCGGGACAATCTCCTACGAGCAGTACTTC.

The CDR3 nucleotides read TGTGCCAGCAGTCTTCATCCGGACAGGAATGAGCAGTTCTTC. Residues: CASSLHPDRNEQFF. The genes are TRBV27 and TRBJ2-1; 7 nucleotides align to TRBD1. There are 14 residues in the CDR3. V lost 5 bases, J lost 7 bases, and 8 bases stayed unmatched. CDR1 and CDR2 (germline): MNHEY, SMNVEV (reference sequence).

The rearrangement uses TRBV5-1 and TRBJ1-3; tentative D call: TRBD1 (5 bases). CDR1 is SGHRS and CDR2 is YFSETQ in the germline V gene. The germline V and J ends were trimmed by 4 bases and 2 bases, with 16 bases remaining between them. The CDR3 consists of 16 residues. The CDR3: CASSETTGQTGNTIYF. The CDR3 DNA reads TGCGCCAGCAGCGAAACCACAGGCCAGACTGGAAACACCATATATTTT.

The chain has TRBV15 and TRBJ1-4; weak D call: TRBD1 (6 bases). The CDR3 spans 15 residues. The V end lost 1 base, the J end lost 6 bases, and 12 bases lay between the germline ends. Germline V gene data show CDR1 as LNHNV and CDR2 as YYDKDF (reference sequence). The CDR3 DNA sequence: TGTGCCACCAGCAGAGCTCAGGGGTCGGATGAAAAACTGTTTTTT. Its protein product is CATSRAQGSDEKLFF.

The CDR3 nucleotides read TGTGCCAGTTTGGCCCCCGGACAGCACACCGGGGAGCTGTTTTTT. Encoded protein: CASLAPGQHTGELFF. The genes are TRBV19 and TRBJ2-2, with D possibly being TRBD1 (6 bases). V gave up 8 bases and J gave up 3 bases, with 16 bases separating them. The CDR3 is 15 residues long. Germline values: CDR1 LNHDA, CDR2 SQIVND (reference sequence).

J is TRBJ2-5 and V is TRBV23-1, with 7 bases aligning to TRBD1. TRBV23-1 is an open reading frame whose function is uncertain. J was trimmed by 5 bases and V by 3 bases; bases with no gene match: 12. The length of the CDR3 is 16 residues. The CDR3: CASSHPGTAQEETQYF. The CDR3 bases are TGCGCCAGCAGTCACCCCGGGACAGCCCAGGAGGAGACCCAGTACTTC.

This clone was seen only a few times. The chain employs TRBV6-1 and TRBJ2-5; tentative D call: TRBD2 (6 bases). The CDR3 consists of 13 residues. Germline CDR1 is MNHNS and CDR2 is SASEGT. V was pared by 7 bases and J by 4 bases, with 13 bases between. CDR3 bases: TGTGCCAGCACCCGACTAGTGGGAGAGACCCAGTACTTC. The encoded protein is CASTRLVGETQYF.

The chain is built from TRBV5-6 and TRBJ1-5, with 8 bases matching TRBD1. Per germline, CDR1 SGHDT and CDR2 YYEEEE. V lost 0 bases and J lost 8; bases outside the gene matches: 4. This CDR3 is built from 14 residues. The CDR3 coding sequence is TGTGCCAGCAGCTTGGTGGACAGGGTAGAGCCCCAGCATTTT. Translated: CASSLVDRVEPQHF. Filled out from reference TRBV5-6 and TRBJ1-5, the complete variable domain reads DAGVTQSPTHLIKTRGQQVTLRCSPKSGHDTVSWYQQALGQGPQFIFQYYEEEERQRGNFPDRFSGHQFPNYSSELNVNALLLGDSALYLCASSLVDRVEPQHFGDGTRLSIL.

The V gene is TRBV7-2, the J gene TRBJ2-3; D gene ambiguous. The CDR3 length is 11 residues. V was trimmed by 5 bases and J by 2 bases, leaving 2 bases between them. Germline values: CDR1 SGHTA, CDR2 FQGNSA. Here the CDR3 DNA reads TGTGCCAGCAGCCACACAGATACGCAGTATTTT. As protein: CASSHTDTQYF.

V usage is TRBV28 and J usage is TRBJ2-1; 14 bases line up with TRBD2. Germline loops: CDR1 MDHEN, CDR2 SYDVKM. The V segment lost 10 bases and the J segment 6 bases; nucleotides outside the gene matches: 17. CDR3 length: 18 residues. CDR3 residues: CATRLTGLAGGGSNEQFF. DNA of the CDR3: TGTGCCACCCGGTTGACAGGACTAGCGGGAGGAGGGAGCAATGAGCAGTTCTTC. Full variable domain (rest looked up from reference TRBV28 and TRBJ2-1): DVKVTQSSRYLVKRTGEKVFLECVQDMDHENMFWYRQDPGLGLRLIYFSYDVKMKEKGDIPEGYSVSREKKERFSLILESASTNQTSMYLCATRLTGLAGGGSNEQFFGPGTRLTVL.

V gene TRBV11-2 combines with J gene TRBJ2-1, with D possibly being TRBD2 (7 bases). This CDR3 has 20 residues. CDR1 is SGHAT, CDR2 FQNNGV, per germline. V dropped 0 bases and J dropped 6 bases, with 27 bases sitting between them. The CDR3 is CASSLDGGVWGPSGFNEQFF. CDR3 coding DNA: TGTGCCAGCAGCTTAGATGGGGGGGTTTGGGGGCCTAGCGGATTCAATGAGCAGTTCTTC.

Written as DNA, the CDR3 is TGTGCCAGCAGGCTTGACGGGACTACCAACACCGGGGAGCTGTTTTTT. This codes for CASRLDGTTNTGELFF. The chain uses TRBV27 and TRBJ2-2; the match to TRBD2 covers 7 bases. In germline, CDR1 is MNHEY, CDR2 SMNVEV (reference sequence). The CDR3 is 16 residues long. V trimming: 6 bases; J trimming: 2 bases; junction bases outside the gene matches: 9.

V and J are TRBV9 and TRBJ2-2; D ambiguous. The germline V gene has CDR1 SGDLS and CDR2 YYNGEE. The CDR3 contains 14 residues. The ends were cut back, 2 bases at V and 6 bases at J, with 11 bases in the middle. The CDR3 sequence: CASSVTVGPGELFF. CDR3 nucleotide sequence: TGTGCCAGCAGCGTCACGGTGGGCCCCGGGGAGCTGTTTTTT.

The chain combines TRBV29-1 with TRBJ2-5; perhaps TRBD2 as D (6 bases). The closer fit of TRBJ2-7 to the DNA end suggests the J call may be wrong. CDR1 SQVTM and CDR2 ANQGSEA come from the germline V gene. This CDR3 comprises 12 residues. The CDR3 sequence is CSVVWRALEQYF. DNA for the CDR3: TGCAGCGTTGTGTGGAGGGCCCTCGAGCAGTACTTC.

CDR3 sequence reads: CASSRGWRGGEKLFF. CDR3 DNA sequence: TGTGCCAGCAGCCGGGGCTGGAGGGGAGGGGAAAAACTGTTTTTT. This chain links TRBV7-2 with TRBJ1-4, with a possible D match to TRBD1 (5 bases). Between the trimmed V and J ends, which lost 5 bases and 8 bases, there was a span of 18 bases. Germline V CDR1 and CDR2: SGHTA, FQGNSA. This CDR3 region has 15 residues.